These T cell receptor beta chains were read from a single sample in a study of intratumoral heterogeneity in liver cancer. Sequenced by immunoSEQ multiplex PCR; TCRdb stores in-frame clones only, minus some. Of 20,000 to 25,000 clones detected, roughly 66% appear once; the ten largest clones hold approximately 18%. The sequenced sample was tumor-adjacent normal tissue, obtained before any cancer treatment. These receptors were obtained from an older woman with hepatocellular carcinoma. CDR3s include the opening cysteine and the closing phenylalanine or tryptophan. The order of the fields is D gene, clone size, J gene, V gene, CDR3 length, CDR3 protein, CDR3 DNA. D genes are given only for firm matches. Where a row states a size, it is once, few, many or the class of an expanded clone; other rows omit it.

- | - | TRBJ2-5 | TRBV2 | 16 | CASRRDLVGHQETQYF | TGTGCCAGCAGAAGAGACCTCGTGGGACACCAAGAGACCCAGTACTTC
- | - | TRBJ2-2 | TRBV3-1/TRBV3-2 | 16 | CASSRPGTAGAGELFF | TGTGCCAGCAGCCGACCTGGGACAGCGGGCGCCGGGGAGCTGTTTTTT
- | few | TRBJ1-4 | TRBV27 | 17 | CASSSPVGVATNEKLFF | TGTGCCAGCAGTTCCCCGGTCGGCGTCGCAACTAATGAAAAACTGTTTTTT
- | - | TRBJ1-4 | TRBV5-8 | 15 | CASSLRRAFNEKLFF | TGTGCCAGCAGCTTGCGTAGGGCCTTTAATGAAAAACTGTTTTTT
- | few | TRBJ2-7 | TRBV2 | 13 | CASTSHNSYEQYF | TGTGCCAGCACTTCACATAACTCCTACGAGCAGTACTTC
- | - | TRBJ2-7 | TRBV10-3 | 15 | CAIRGGNGASYEQYF | TGTGCCATCAGAGGGGGAAATGGAGCCTCCTACGAGCAGTACTTC
- | - | TRBJ2-3 | TRBV27 | 17 | CASSDLQGIHMPDTQYF | TGTGCCAGCAGTGACCTTCAGGGGATTCACATGCCAGATACGCAGTATTTT
TRBD2 | - | TRBJ2-2 | TRBV11-3 | 15 | CASSRVRGSTGELFF | TGTGCCAGCAGTAGAGTCCGCGGGAGCACCGGGGAGCTGTTTTTT
TRBD1 | - | TRBJ2-3 | TRBV5-1 | 17 | CASSLDPSGGTRDTQYF | TGCGCCAGCAGCTTGGACCCTTCAGGGGGAACGCGAGATACGCAGTATTTT
TRBD1 | - | TRBJ2-7 | TRBV5-1 | 15 | CASSLVVRQGYEQYF | TGCGCCAGCAGCTTGGTTGTGAGACAGGGCTACGAGCAGTACTTC
- | few | TRBJ2-3 | TRBV24-1 | 13 | CATSDSTTDTQYF | TGTGCCACCAGTGATTCGACCACAGATACGCAGTATTTT
- | - | TRBJ1-5 | TRBV6-5 | 13 | CASRRTDNQPQHF | TGTGCCAGCAGAAGGACAGACAATCAGCCCCAGCATTTT
- | few | TRBJ2-7 | TRBV7-2 | 17 | CASSLVPPGSSSYEQYF | TGTGCCAGCAGCTTAGTTCCTCCGGGGTCAAGCTCCTACGAGCAGTACTTC
- | - | TRBJ1-2 | TRBV21-1 | 16 | CASSGPFGGRNYGYTF | TGTGCCAGCAGCGGACCCTTTGGGGGGCGAAACTATGGCTACACCTTC
- | few | TRBJ2-7 | TRBV6-5 | 11 | CASSYGVEQYF | TGTGCCAGCAGTTACGGAGTTGAGCAGTACTTC
TRBD2 | - | TRBJ2-2 | TRBV4-2 | 17 | CASSQDISGTNTGELFF | TGTGCCAGCAGCCAAGATATCAGCGGGACGAACACCGGGGAGCTGTTTTTT
- | - | TRBJ2-5 | TRBV9 | 14 | CASSQRLITETQYF | TGTGCCAGCAGCCAACGACTAATCACAGAGACCCAGTACTTC
- | - | TRBJ2-3 | TRBV9 | 11 | CASSDTDTQYF | TGTGCCAGCAGCGACACAGATACGCAGTATTTT